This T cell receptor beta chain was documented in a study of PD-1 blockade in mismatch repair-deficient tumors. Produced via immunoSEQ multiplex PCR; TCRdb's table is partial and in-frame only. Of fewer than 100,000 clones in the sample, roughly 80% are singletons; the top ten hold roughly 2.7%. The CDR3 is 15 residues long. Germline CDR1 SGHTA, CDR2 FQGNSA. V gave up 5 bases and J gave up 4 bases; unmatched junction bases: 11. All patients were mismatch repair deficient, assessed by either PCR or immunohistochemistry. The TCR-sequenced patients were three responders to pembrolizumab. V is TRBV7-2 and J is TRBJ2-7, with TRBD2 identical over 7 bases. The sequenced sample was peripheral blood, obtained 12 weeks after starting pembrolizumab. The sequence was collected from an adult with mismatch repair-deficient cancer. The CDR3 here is CASSPQAGTTYEQYF. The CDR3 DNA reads TGTGCCAGCAGCCCCCAGGCAGGGACTACATACGAGCAGTACTTC.